This entry lists 19 T cell receptor beta chains sequenced from one sample in a study of T cell repertoires in cytomegalovirus infection. TCRdb itself ran the reads through MiXCR, one entry per CDR3 protein. This sample carries approximately 100,000 distinct CDR3 sequences, about a quarter of them seen once, and the ten largest clones take 35% to 50%. The sample taken for sequencing was CD8+ T cells from PBMCs. The receptors shown here come from a human donor in good health (CMV status not recorded). Some clones in this sample may be carry-over from other donors' samples.

The gene calls are TRBV7-9 and TRBJ2-3; D gene uncertain. CDR1 SEHNR and CDR2 FQNEAQ come from the germline V gene (reference sequence). The V and J ends lost 3 bases and 2 bases respectively, with 9 bases between them. The CDR3 covers 14 residues. CDR3 coding DNA: TGTGCCAGCAGCTTGACGGTCACCACAGATACGCAGTATTTT. This translates into CASSLTVTTDTQYF.

The sample holds a few counts of this clonotype. This chain uses TRBV4-1 with TRBJ2-7, with 11 bases fitting TRBD2. V gave up 4 bases and J gave up 4 bases; unmatched junction bases: 6. The length of the CDR3 is 15 residues. Germline loops: CDR1 MGHRA, CDR2 YSYEKL. The CDR3 region has the DNA TGCGCCAGCAGCCTACAAGGGACTAGCGGATACGAGCAGTACTTC. Its translation is CASSLQGTSGYEQYF.

The V gene is TRBV7-2, the J gene TRBJ2-1; the D gene is possibly TRBD1 (6 bases). Germline CDR1 is SGHTA and CDR2 is FQGNSA. This CDR3 comprises 15 residues. V lost 5 bases and J lost 4, with 15 bases in between. The CDR3 spells CASSPRQVSYNEQFF. The DNA for the CDR3 is TGTGCCAGCAGCCCCCGACAGGTGTCATACAATGAGCAGTTCTTC.

The table lists this clonotype with many counts. The chain is built from TRBV12-3 or TRBV12-4 and TRBJ2-6; D gene uncertain. V was trimmed by 2 bases and J by 2 bases, leaving 7 bases between them. This CDR3 region has 15 residues. CDR3 DNA: TGTGCCAGCAGTTTACCAGATACTGGGGCCAACGTCCTGACTTTC. Amino acid sequence: CASSLPDTGANVLTF.

In this sample, this clonotype turned up a few times. The chain combines TRBV7-3 with TRBJ2-3; no reliable D call. V shed 5 bases and J shed 0 bases, with 6 bases lying between them. CDR1 is SGHTA and CDR2 is FQGTGA in the germline V gene. The CDR3 extends over 13 amino acids. In DNA form, the CDR3 reads TGTGCCAGCAGCCCCGATAGCACAGATACGCAGTATTTT. It translates to CASSPDSTDTQYF.

This clonotype was counted a few times. The V gene is TRBV29-1, the J gene TRBJ2-3; 8 nucleotides line up with TRBD2. V lost 7 bases and J lost 3; bases outside the gene matches: 6. The length of the CDR3 is 13 residues. Germline V gene lookup returns CDR1 SQVTM and CDR2 ANQGSEA. The CDR3 sequence: CSADSGATDTQYF. The CDR3 DNA sequence: TGCAGCGCTGATAGCGGGGCAACAGATACGCAGTATTTT.

This clonotype was counted many times. The V gene is TRBV3-1, the J gene TRBJ2-7, with D tentatively TRBD2 (5 bases). V shed 2 bases and J shed 6 bases, with 17 bases lying between them. CDR1 is LGHDT and CDR2 is YNNKEL in the germline V gene (reference sequence). The CDR3 extends over 15 amino acids. CDR3 bases: TGTGCCAGCAGCCAATCCGAGAGGGCGCGTTGCGAGCAGTACTTC. It specifies CASSQSERARCEQYF.

The CDR3 loop reads CSARDPVLRETQYF. DNA of the CDR3: TGCAGTGCTAGAGATCCCGTCCTCCGGGAGACCCAGTACTTC. The chain has TRBV20-1 and TRBJ2-5; D is unresolved. Trimming shortened V by 0 bases and J by 5 bases, and 13 bases separated the two germline ends. The germline CDR1 and CDR2 sequences are DFQATT and SNEGSKA (reference sequence). The CDR3 extends over 14 amino acids.

This chain links TRBV5-6 with TRBJ2-5; possible D gene TRBD2, 5 bases. The V gene's germline CDR1 is SGHDT and CDR2 YYEEEE. The V end lost 1 base, the J end lost 4 bases, and 8 bases lay between the germline ends. The length of the CDR3 is 13 residues. The CDR3 region is CASSLWRVETQYF. CDR3 coding DNA: TGTGCCAGCAGCTTGTGGCGGGTAGAGACCCAGTACTTC.

The chain recombines TRBV15 with TRBJ2-4, with D unresolved. CDR3 length: 13 residues. V was pared by 6 bases and J by 3 bases, with 9 bases between. Germline CDR1 and CDR2: LNHNV and YYDKDF (reference sequence). As DNA, the CDR3 is TGTGCCACCAGTCCGGATCGCAAAAACATTCAGTACTTC. Translating it yields CATSPDRKNIQYF.

This clonotype was recorded at least ten times. The CDR3 bases are TGTGCCAGCAGCTCAGGACAGGGGCACTATGGCTACACCTTC. Its protein product is CASSSGQGHYGYTF. The gene calls are TRBV11-3 and TRBJ1-2; TRBD1 matches at 9 bases. In germline, CDR1 is SGHNT, CDR2 YENEEA. The CDR3 totals 14 residues. V shed 4 bases and J 3 bases; nucleotides not matched to a gene: 3.

This rearrangement joins TRBV28 to TRBJ2-7, with 7 bases fitting TRBD2. V gave up 1 base and J gave up 4 bases; unmatched junction bases: 10. There are 16 residues in the CDR3. Germline lookup yields CDR1 MDHEN and CDR2 SYDVKM. CDR3 nucleotides: TGTGCCAGCAGTTTATTGGGACTACGAAGGGCTTACGAGCAGTACTTC. This gives the protein CASSLLGLRRAYEQYF.

This clonotype has only a few counts. The chain is built from TRBV7-3 and TRBJ2-1; 11 nucleotides align to TRBD2. V lost 0 bases and J lost 3; bases outside the gene matches: 4. Germline lookup yields CDR1 SGHTA and CDR2 FQGTGA. The CDR3 runs 17 residues. The DNA of the CDR3 is TGTGCCAGCAGCTTAACGTCGGGACTAGCGGACTACAATGAGCAGTTCTTC. As protein: CASSLTSGLADYNEQFF. Using reference TRBV7-3 and TRBJ2-1 for the parts outside the CDR3, the full variable domain is GAGVSQTPSNKVTEKGKYVELRCDPISGHTALYWYRQSLGQGPEFLIYFQGTGAADDSGLPNDRFFAVRPEGSVSTLKIQRTERGDSAVYLCASSLTSGLADYNEQFFGPGTRLTVL.

This clonotype was recorded a few times. The chain carries TRBV27 and TRBJ1-4; possible D gene TRBD1, 5 bases. This CDR3 has 15 amino acids. Germline CDR1 reads MNHEY; CDR2 reads SMNVEV (reference sequence). Trimming stripped 4 bases from V and 8 bases from J, with 17 bases between. The DNA for the CDR3 is TGTGCCAGCAGTTCCTCCGGGACGCAGAAGGAAAAACTGTTTTTT. Its translation: CASSSSGTQKEKLFF.

The V gene is TRBV12-3 or TRBV12-4, the J gene TRBJ2-3; D remains unclear. The V and J ends lost 6 bases and 0 bases respectively, with 10 bases between them. The CDR3 extends over 14 amino acids. The CDR3: CASSRAQSTDTQYF. The CDR3 DNA follows: TGTGCCAGCAGCCGAGCGCAAAGCACAGATACGCAGTATTTT.

The rearrangement links TRBV28 to TRBJ1-3; D gene uncertain. This CDR3 is built from 14 residues. Germline loops: CDR1 MDHEN, CDR2 SYDVKM. Trimming removed 4 bases from V and 0 bases from J, with 7 bases in between. Here the CDR3 reads CASSWTVSGNTIYF. CDR3 DNA sequence: TGTGCCAGCAGTTGGACGGTCTCTGGAAACACCATATATTTT.

V and J are TRBV20-1 and TRBJ2-7, with 10 bases aligning to TRBD1. The CDR3 extends over 17 amino acids. Germline loops: CDR1 DFQATT, CDR2 SNEGSKA (reference sequence). The trim removed 1 base at V and 7 bases at J, leaving 16 bases unmatched. Here the CDR3 DNA reads TGCAGTGCTAGAGCTTCTCCCCGGACAGGGGGGTCGGGGGAGCAGTACTTC. Protein sequence: CSARASPRTGGSGEQYF.

This clonotype was observed at least ten times. The CDR3 here is CASSEMGTGVQQYF. DNA for the CDR3: TGTGCCAGCAGTGAAATGGGGACAGGGGTCCAGCAGTACTTC. This chain links TRBV6-1 with TRBJ2-7, with TRBD1 identical over 10 bases. Germline V gives CDR1 MNHNS, CDR2 SASEGT. With V trimmed by 2 bases and J by 8 bases, 6 bases remained unmatched. CDR3 length: 14 amino acids.

This clonotype has only a few counts. V and J are TRBV7-3 and TRBJ1-3; D is unresolved. The CDR3 totals 16 residues. Germline V CDR1 and CDR2: SGHTA, FQGTGA. V was shortened by 5 bases and J by 0 bases, with 14 bases between the two germline ends. The CDR3 coding sequence is TGTGCCAGCAGCCCCGTCGGAATTTTCTCTGGAAACACCATATATTTT. Its protein product is CASSPVGIFSGNTIYF.